The sequence of this TCR beta chain was determined in a study of shared clonotypes between healthy human individuals. On the study more broadly: The cohort had a couple of women and a few men, ages 18 to 49.

V lost 3 bases and J 4 bases, leaving 10 bases between the germline ends. The length of the CDR3 is 13 residues. CDR1 is SGHDT and CDR2 is YYEEEE in the germline V gene. Using immunoSEQ multiplex PCR, the repertoire was profiled, and TCRdb retains in-frame clones only, with some absent. This table has over 950,000 clones, roughly 80% appearing once. The sample taken for sequencing was memory CD4+ T cells from PBMCs. The subset denotes: CD45RA-negative fraction. The receptor was isolated from a man between 18 and 35 years old in good health. Some clones in this sample may be carry-over from other donors' samples. The V gene is TRBV5-6, the J gene TRBJ1-2; D is possibly TRBD1 (5 bases). The CDR3 spells CASSYRSGYGYTF. The CDR3 nucleotides read TGTGCCAGCAGCTACAGGTCGGGCTATGGCTACACCTTC.